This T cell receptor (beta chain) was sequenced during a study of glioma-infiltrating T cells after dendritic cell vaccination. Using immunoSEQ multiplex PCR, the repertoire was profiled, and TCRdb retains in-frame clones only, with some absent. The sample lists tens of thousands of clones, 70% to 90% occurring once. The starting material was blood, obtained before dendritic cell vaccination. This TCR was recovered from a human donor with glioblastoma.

The CDR3, as DNA: TGTGCCAGCAGTTACTCGGCGACAGGGTATGTCGAGCAGTACTTC. Amino acid sequence: CASSYSATGYVEQYF. The V call is TRBV6-6, the J call TRBJ2-7; 7 bases align to TRBD1. The CDR3 contains 15 residues. J gave up 6 bases and V 0 bases, and 8 bases lay outside the gene matches. Looked up from germline, CDR1 is MNHNY and CDR2 is SVGAGI (reference sequence).